The 24 T cell receptor beta chains below were found in one sample sequenced in a study of molecular identifiers for immune sequencing clone quantification. Using its own MiXCR run on the PCR reads, TCRdb lists one record per CDR3 protein. The sample lists a few hundred thousand distinct CDR3 sequences, roughly a quarter occurring once. Source material: naive CD8+ T cells from blood, with Jurkat cell RNA spiked in. Described subset: FACS-sorted CD8+CD4-CCR7+CD45RA+ naive T cells. The source is a human donor in good health. Some libraries in this study had Jurkat cell RNA spiked in.

This clonotype was counted only a few times. The J gene is TRBJ1-6, the V gene TRBV9, with 7 bases fitting TRBD1. Trimming cost V 4 bases and J 6 bases; bases outside gene matches: 13. There are 17 residues in the CDR3. Per the germline V gene, CDR1 is SGDLS and CDR2 is YYNGEE. CDR3 bases: TGTGCCAGCAGCCCCCACCAGGGGGGAAGGGCTAATTCACCCCTCCACTTT. Translating it yields CASSPHQGGRANSPLHF.

On this clonotype itself: At one of its ends the junction is not consistent with the germline gene, which may arise from a read error. This chain uses TRBV6-5 with TRBJ2-5, with no clear D. Germline-derived CDR1 and CDR2 are MNHEY and SVGAGI. The CDR3 runs to 14 residues. The CDR3 spells CASCYQHRAETQYF. In DNA form, the CDR3 reads TGTGCCAGCTGTTACCAGCACAGAGCAGAGACCCAGTACTTC.

This clonotype was detected ten times or more. V and J are TRBV28 and TRBJ1-1; 8 nucleotides match TRBD1. Germline assignment: CDR1 MDHEN and CDR2 SYDVKM. The ends lost 5 bases at V and 0 bases at J; junction bases unmatched: 8. This CDR3 region has 16 residues. The CDR3 loop is CASSIYRGSMNTEAFF. CDR3 nucleotide sequence: TGTGCCAGCAGTATCTACAGGGGGAGTATGAACACTGAAGCTTTCTTT. Full variable domain (outside the CDR3, taken from reference TRBV28 and TRBJ1-1): DVKVTQSSRYLVKRTGEKVFLECVQDMDHENMFWYRQDPGLGLRLIYFSYDVKMKEKGDIPEGYSVSREKKERFSLILESASTNQTSMYLCASSIYRGSMNTEAFFGQGTRLTVV.

Remarks on this clonotype: Being one base from a much bigger clone, this may be a read error. J is TRBJ2-7 and V is TRBV5-5; TRBD1 agrees at 7 bases. CDR1 and CDR2 (germline): SGHKS, YYEKEE (reference sequence). The CDR3 has 15 amino acids. Unmatched junction bases numbered 9, after V lost 4 bases and J lost 2 bases. This chain's CDR3 is CASSPETGRTYEQYF. In DNA form, the CDR3 reads TGTGCCAGCAGCCCGGAGACAGGGAGAACCTACGAGCAGTACTTC.

This clonotype was observed at least ten times. The chain has TRBV28 and TRBJ2-2; D gene ambiguous. The CDR3 extends over 13 amino acids. Germline V lookup: CDR1 MDHEN, CDR2 SYDVKM. V dropped 4 bases and J dropped 1 base, with 4 bases sitting between them. The CDR3 DNA follows: TGTGCCAGCAGTTCCGGGAACACCGGGGAGCTGTTTTTT. This translates into CASSSGNTGELFF.

The chain couples TRBV20-1 to TRBJ2-7, with 8 bases identical to TRBD2. Germline V CDR1 and CDR2: DFQATT, SNEGSKA (reference sequence). The CDR3 has 15 amino acids. The V segment lost 0 bases and the J segment 3 bases; nucleotides outside the gene matches: 7. The CDR3 DNA follows: TGCAGTGCTAGAGATATCCAGCGGGAGTTCTACGAGCAGTACTTC. Its translation: CSARDIQREFYEQYF.

V usage is TRBV24-1 and J usage is TRBJ2-7; D is undetermined. V lost 7 bases, J lost 0 bases, and 30 bases lay in between. CDR1 and CDR2 from the germline V gene are KGHDR and SFDVKD. The CDR3 totals 20 residues. CDR3 DNA sequence: TGTGCCACCAGCCCAAGAGCCAGCCCGGATTTCATATTTGGCTCCTACGAGCAGTACTTC. This gives the protein CATSPRASPDFIFGSYEQYF.

This clonotype was counted at least ten times. The chain employs TRBV14 and TRBJ1-2; D uncertain. The germline V gene encodes CDR1 SGHDN and CDR2 FVKESK. This CDR3 is 15 amino acids long. V was shortened by 2 bases and J by 0 bases, with 10 bases between the two germline ends. As DNA, the CDR3 is TGTGCCAGCAGCCAATACTACACCGCTAACTATGGCTACACCTTC. This encodes CASSQYYTANYGYTF.

The rearrangement links TRBV28 to TRBJ2-7; D tentatively reads TRBD1 or TRBD2 (6 bases each). The V and J ends lost 4 bases and 4 bases respectively, with 11 bases between them. The CDR3 is 13 residues long. Germline lookup yields CDR1 MDHEN and CDR2 SYDVKM. In DNA form, the CDR3 reads TGTGCCAGCAGTTACGGGGGCGAGTACGAGCAGTACTTC. Protein product: CASSYGGEYEQYF.

This clonotype was seen many times. This chain links TRBV20-1 with TRBJ2-5; a weak D match, TRBD1 (6 bases). Germline loops: CDR1 DFQATT, CDR2 SNEGSKA (reference sequence). Between the trimmed V and J ends, which lost 0 bases and 1 base, there was a span of 24 bases. The CDR3 has 19 residues. CDR3 bases: TGCAGTGCTAGAGATCAGGGGCTCTTCTCCTATACTTTCCAAGAGACCCAGTACTTC. Translated, it gives CSARDQGLFSYTFQETQYF.

This clonotype has more than one count but fewer than ten. The rearrangement links TRBV28 to TRBJ2-1; 9 bases match TRBD1. The J segment lost 2 bases and the V segment lost 5 bases, leaving 7 bases of the junction unmatched. From germline, CDR1 is MDHEN and CDR2 SYDVKM. This CDR3 comprises 16 residues. The chain's CDR3 is CASSPPGTGTYNEQFF. In DNA, the CDR3 is TGTGCCAGCAGTCCCCCCGGGACAGGGACCTACAATGAGCAGTTCTTC. The whole variable domain, filled in from reference TRBV28 and TRBJ2-1, reads DVKVTQSSRYLVKRTGEKVFLECVQDMDHENMFWYRQDPGLGLRLIYFSYDVKMKEKGDIPEGYSVSREKKERFSLILESASTNQTSMYLCASSPPGTGTYNEQFFGPGTRLTVL.

This clonotype was detected ten times or more. The V and J genes are TRBV6-5 and TRBJ2-5; D unresolved. V lost 0 bases, J lost 0 bases, and 8 bases lay in between. The CDR3 extends over 15 amino acids. Germline CDR1 MNHEY, CDR2 SVGAGI. CDR3 loop: CASSYSTAYQETQYF. The CDR3 DNA follows: TGTGCCAGCAGTTACTCGACGGCGTACCAAGAGACCCAGTACTTC.

Concerning this clonotype: This sequence may be a read error, since a much larger clone differs from it by one base. The chain has TRBV5-1 and TRBJ2-7; D gene ambiguous. The V gene lost 4 bases and the J gene lost 9 bases, with 20 bases spanning the gap. CDR1 is SGHRS and CDR2 is YFSETQ in the germline V gene. The CDR3 consists of 14 residues. The DNA of the CDR3 is TGCGCCAGCAGCCATGGAGACGGCCACGAAAGGCAGTACTTC. Its translation: CASSHGDGHERQYF.

This clonotype was found a few times. The rearrangement links TRBV12-3 or TRBV12-4 to TRBJ2-3, with 10 bases that match TRBD2. The CDR3 length is 16 residues. Germline trimming cut 3 bases from V and 5 bases from J; bases unmatched to any gene: 8. CDR3 bases: TGTGCCAGCAGTTTTCTCACTAGCGGGATTAGAGATACGCAGTATTTT. Its protein is CASSFLTSGIRDTQYF.

In its sample, this clonotype was seen many times. V and J are TRBV11-2 and TRBJ2-3; weak D call: TRBD2 (5 bases). The CDR3 has 14 amino acids. Germline lookup yields CDR1 SGHAT and CDR2 FQNNGV. V lost 1 base and J 4 bases, leaving 9 bases between the germline ends. The chain's CDR3 is CASSLGGLSDTQYF. The CDR3 bases are TGTGCCAGCAGCTTAGGAGGGCTTTCAGATACGCAGTATTTT.

The table lists this clonotype with many counts. This chain connects TRBV6-6 to TRBJ1-5, with D hard to call. The CDR3 runs to 15 residues. Trimming removed 8 bases at V and 1 base at J, with 15 bases between. CDR1 is MNHNY, CDR2 SVGAGI, per germline (reference sequence). In DNA, the CDR3 is TGTGCCAGCTCCCTCTCAACGGGCAGCAATCAGCCCCAGCATTTT. This translates into CASSLSTGSNQPQHF.

To note about this clonotype: One junction end disagrees with the germline gene, perhaps due to a read error. The chain uses TRBV7-2 and TRBJ2-1; 7 nucleotides agree with TRBD2. Germline V gene data show CDR1 as SGHTA and CDR2 as FQGNSA. This CDR3 is 15 amino acids long. The CDR3 reads CASSYGLGPYNEQSF. Written as DNA, the CDR3 is TGTGCCAGCAGCTACGGACTAGGACCCTACAATGAGCAGTCCTTC.

The V and J genes are TRBV7-8 and TRBJ2-1; 9 bases map to TRBD2. Germline CDR1 and CDR2: SGHVS and FQNEAQ. The ends lost 3 bases at V and 7 bases at J; junction bases unmatched: 10. The CDR3 contains 16 residues. The CDR3 DNA is TGTGCCAGCAGCTTCTCAGGGGCGGGGGGGCATAATGAGCAGTTCTTC. This encodes CASSFSGAGGHNEQFF.

Regarding this clonotype: Since a much larger clone is just one base distant, this may be a read error. V usage is TRBV12-3 or TRBV12-4 and J usage is TRBJ2-3; D is undetermined. The CDR3 runs to 13 residues. CDR3 coding DNA: TGTGCCTGCAGTTTTGGCAGCACAGATACGCAGTATTTT. As protein: CACSFGSTDTQYF.

The sample holds many counts of this clonotype. This chain links TRBV7-9 with TRBJ1-1; the D gene is possibly TRBD1 (6 bases). Trimming stripped 2 bases from V and 2 bases from J, with 12 bases between. CDR1 SEHNR and CDR2 FQNEAQ come from the germline V gene (reference sequence). The CDR3 extends over 15 amino acids. The CDR3 coding sequence is TGTGCCAGCAGCTTAAGTACAGGGCCTAACACTGAAGCTTTCTTT. Translated: CASSLSTGPNTEAFF.

DNA for the CDR3: TGCAGTGCTGCTAGCGGGAGCACAGATACGCAGTATTTT. The encoded protein is CSAASGSTDTQYF. The rearrangement links TRBV20-1 to TRBJ2-3, with 8 positions matching TRBD2. This CDR3 has 13 amino acids. Looked up from germline, CDR1 is DFQATT and CDR2 is SNEGSKA (reference sequence). V gave up 5 bases and J gave up 0 bases; unmatched junction bases: 1.

In its sample, this clonotype was seen a few times. J is TRBJ2-1 and V is TRBV7-9; D gene unclear. Trimming stripped 2 bases from V and 6 bases from J, with 5 bases between. This CDR3 is 12 amino acids long. The germline CDR1 and CDR2 sequences are SEHNR and FQNEAQ (reference sequence). CDR3 protein: CASSLSPNEQFF. The CDR3 DNA is TGTGCCAGCAGCTTATCTCCCAATGAGCAGTTCTTC. Using reference TRBV7-9 and TRBJ2-1 for the parts outside the CDR3, the full variable domain is DTGVSQNPRHKITKRGQNVTFRCDPISEHNRLYWYRQTLGQGPEFLTYFQNEAQLEKSRLLSDRFSAERPKGSFSTLEIQRTEQGDSAMYLCASSLSPNEQFFGPGTRLTVL.

The chain employs TRBV29-1 and TRBJ2-2; D gene ambiguous. Trimming pared 7 bases from V and 2 bases from J, leaving 14 bases between. Germline loops: CDR1 SQVTM, CDR2 ANQGSEA. The CDR3 consists of 14 residues. CDR3 in amino acids: CSAEPATNTGELFF. DNA of the CDR3: TGCAGCGCCGAGCCAGCCACAAACACCGGGGAGCTGTTTTTT.

In this sample, this clonotype turned up many times. The chain joins TRBV7-2 to TRBJ2-7; tentatively, D is TRBD2 (5 bases). Germline V gives CDR1 SGHTA, CDR2 FQGNSA. V gave up 0 bases and J gave up 2 bases, with 8 bases separating them. The CDR3 has 14 amino acids. CDR3 in amino acids: CASSLAGEAYEQYF. In DNA, the CDR3 is TGTGCCAGCAGCTTAGCCGGGGAAGCCTACGAGCAGTACTTC.